A selection of T cell receptor beta chains follows, all from one sample in a study of T-cell reconstitution after alpha-beta-depleted transplantation in children. TCRdb fed the PCR reads into MiXCR, producing one record per CDR3 protein. Among 500,000 to 750,000 distinct CDR3 sequences, 20% to 30% were seen once, and the ten largest hold approximately 39%. This specimen was PBMCs, taken before TCRalphabeta/CD19-depleted stem cell transplant. All receptors derive from a boy under two years old with Wiskott-Aldrich syndrome, due to receive a stem cell transplant. The CDR3 runs from the conserved cysteine through the conserved F or W. The D gene is left open where the match is weak. Clone size appears in some rows only: once, few, many, or a class for an expanded clone.

V,J,D,size,CDR3,DNA
TRBV5-1,TRBJ1-6,TRBD1,few,CASSLGGQKDSPLHF,TGCGCCAGCAGCTTGGGGGGACAGAAGGATTCACCCCTCCACTTT
TRBV20-1,TRBJ2-1,TRBD2,few,CSARAASGYNEQFF,TGCAGTGCTAGAGCGGCTAGCGGATACAATGAGCAGTTCTTC
TRBV28,TRBJ2-1,-,once,CASSLWVGDTSSYNEQFF,TGTGCCAGCAGTTTATGGGTGGGAGACACTAGCTCCTACAATGAGCAGTTCTTC
TRBV4-1,TRBJ2-3,TRBD1,once,CASSQRQGARTDTQYF,TGCGCCAGCAGCCAGCGTCAGGGGGCCCGCACAGATACGCAGTATTTT
TRBV5-1,TRBJ1-1,-,few,CASSFPGAEAFF,TGCGCCAGCAGCTTTCCAGGGGCTGAAGCTTTCTTT
TRBV27,TRBJ2-7,-,-,CASSHPFGEQYF,TGTGCCAGCAGCCACCCCTTTGGGGAGCAGTACTTC
TRBV7-2,TRBJ2-3,-,few,CASSQGGALVGMQYF,TGTGCCAGCAGCCAGGGAGGAGCGTTAGTGGGAATGCAGTATTTT
TRBV7-9,TRBJ2-1,-,-,CAGWRALEQFF,TGTGCCGGATGGAGGGCCCTTGAGCAGTTCTTC
TRBV5-1,TRBJ2-1,-,-,CASSLEIQNYNEQFF,TGCGCCAGCAGCTTAGAAATCCAGAACTACAATGAGCAGTTCTTC
TRBV5-4,TRBJ2-2,TRBD1,-,CASSTGGAGGELFF,TGTGCCAGCAGCACAGGGGGCGCGGGCGGGGAGCTGTTTTTT
TRBV7-2,TRBJ2-1,TRBD2,-,CASSLTGTSVFNEQFF,TGTGCCAGCAGCCTTACCGGGACTAGCGTGTTCAATGAGCAGTTCTTC
TRBV24-1,TRBJ2-1,TRBD2,-,CATSDSGTSGVYNEQFF,TGTGCCACCAGTGATTCCGGGACTAGCGGGGTCTACAATGAGCAGTTCTTC
TRBV5-5,TRBJ2-2,TRBD1,few,CASSWAGTGVGTGELFF,TGTGCCAGCAGCTGGGCCGGGACAGGGGTCGGGACCGGGGAGCTGTTTTTT
TRBV5-1,TRBJ2-3,-,few,CASSLTPGTGTDTQYF,TGCGCCAGCAGCTTGACCCCTGGTACTGGCACAGATACGCAGTATTTT
TRBV7-6,TRBJ2-1,TRBD2,few,CASSLVCCRLAGAYNEQFF,TGTGCCAGCAGCTTAGTTTGTTGCCGACTAGCGGGAGCCTACAATGAGCAGTTCTTC
TRBV7-2,TRBJ1-5,-,-,CASSLGISQPQHF,TGTGCCAGCAGCTTAGGGATCAGTCAGCCCCAGCATTTT
TRBV6-1,TRBJ1-2,-,-,CATGNRESSYGYTF,TGTGCCACCGGAAACAGGGAGTCCTCCTATGGCTACACCTTC
TRBV14,TRBJ2-7,-,few,CASSQALAGRYEQYF,TGTGCCAGCAGCCAAGCGCTCGCAGGGAGGTACGAGCAGTACTTC
TRBV12-3/TRBV12-4,TRBJ2-2,TRBD1,few,CASSWHRGPGELFF,TGTGCCAGCAGTTGGCACAGGGGGCCCGGGGAGCTGTTTTTT
TRBV29-1,TRBJ2-1,-,few,CSVVRSYEQFF,TGCAGCGTTGTACGGTCCTACGAGCAGTTCTTC
TRBV5-1,TRBJ2-2,-,few,CASSPRRGGELFF,TGCGCCAGCAGCCCTAGGCGTGGCGGGGAGCTGTTTTTT
TRBV6-1,TRBJ1-5,-,once,CASSPRVPGEGQPQHF,TGTGCCAGCAGCCCCCGGGTGCCAGGGGAGGGTCAGCCCCAGCATTTT
TRBV7-2,TRBJ1-5,-,few,CASSPRGGGFNQPQHF,TGTGCCAGCAGCCCCCGGGGGGGAGGCTTTAATCAGCCCCAGCATTTT
TRBV25-1,TRBJ2-2,TRBD2,-,CASSDAGLAGVVGELFF,TGTGCCAGCAGTGATGCTGGACTAGCGGGAGTTGTCGGGGAGCTGTTTTTT
TRBV5-1,TRBJ2-1,-,few,CASSLAKSSYNEQFF,TGCGCCAGCAGCTTGGCTAAAAGCTCCTACAATGAGCAGTTCTTC
TRBV9,TRBJ2-3,-,many,CASSARTGSTDTQYF,TGTGCCAGCAGCGCCCGAACAGGAAGCACAGATACGCAGTATTTT
TRBV29-1,TRBJ2-7,TRBD1,-,CSVVGQNYEQYF,TGCAGCGTCGTGGGACAGAACTACGAGCAGTACTTC
TRBV5-1,TRBJ2-1,TRBD2,many,CASSLIGLAINEQFF,TGCGCCAGCAGCTTGATAGGACTAGCGATCAATGAGCAGTTCTTC
TRBV29-1,TRBJ2-1,-,-,CSVARVTEQFF,TGCAGCGTTGCGAGGGTCACTGAGCAGTTCTTC
TRBV6-1,TRBJ2-3,-,-,CASARDLTDTQYF,TGTGCCAGCGCCAGGGACTTAACAGATACGCAGTATTTT
TRBV12-3/TRBV12-4,TRBJ2-7,-,-,CASSTGPGTYEQYF,TGTGCCAGCAGTACGGGACCGGGAACCTACGAGCAGTACTTC
TRBV15,TRBJ2-1,-,few,CATSRDRGIGEQFF,TGTGCCACCAGCAGAGATCGTGGGATTGGCGAGCAGTTCTTC
TRBV24-1,TRBJ2-2,TRBD2,-,CATRATLAEGRTGELFF,TGTGCCACCAGGGCAACCCTAGCGGAGGGCCGCACCGGGGAGCTGTTTTTT
TRBV5-1,TRBJ2-1,-,-,CASSLVQGWRFF,TGCGCCAGCAGCTTGGTTCAGGGGTGGCGGTTCTTC
TRBV2,TRBJ2-7,-,-,CASSERVVYEQYF,TGTGCCAGCAGCGAAAGGGTCGTCTACGAGCAGTACTTC
TRBV18,TRBJ2-5,-,few,CASSATGSPETQYF,TGTGCCAGCTCAGCTACAGGGAGCCCAGAGACCCAGTACTTC
TRBV25-1,TRBJ2-3,TRBD2,-,CASTMITGTSDTDTQYF,TGTGCCAGTACCATGATAACCGGGACTAGCGACACAGATACGCAGTATTTT
TRBV29-1,TRBJ2-5,TRBD2,few,CSACSLAGSKTQYF,TGCAGCGCCTGCTCCCTAGCGGGATCGAAGACCCAGTACTTC
TRBV7-9,TRBJ2-7,-,-,CASSFSHSPLYEQYF,TGTGCCAGCAGCTTTAGCCACTCCCCGCTCTACGAGCAGTACTTC
TRBV6-2/TRBV6-3,TRBJ2-7,-,-,CASTGLRRGSYEQYF,TGTGCCAGCACGGGCCTAAGAAGGGGATCCTACGAGCAGTACTTC